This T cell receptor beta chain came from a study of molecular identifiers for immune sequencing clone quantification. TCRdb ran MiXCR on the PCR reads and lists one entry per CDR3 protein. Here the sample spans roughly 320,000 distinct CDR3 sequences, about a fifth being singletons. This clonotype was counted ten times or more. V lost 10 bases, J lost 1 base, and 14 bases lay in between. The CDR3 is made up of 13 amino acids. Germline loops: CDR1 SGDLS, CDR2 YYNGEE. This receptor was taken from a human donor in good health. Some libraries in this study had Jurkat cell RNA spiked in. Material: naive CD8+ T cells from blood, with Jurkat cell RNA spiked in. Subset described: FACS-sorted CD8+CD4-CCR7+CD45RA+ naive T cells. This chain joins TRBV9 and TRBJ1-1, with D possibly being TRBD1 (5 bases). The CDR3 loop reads CASGRGPNTEAFF. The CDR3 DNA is TGTGCCTCCGGAAGGGGTCCGAACACTGAAGCTTTCTTT. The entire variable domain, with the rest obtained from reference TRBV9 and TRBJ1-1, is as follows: DSGVTQTPKHLITATGQRVTLRCSPRSGDLSVYWYQQSLDQGLQFLIQYYNGEERAKGNILERFSAQQFPDLHSELNLSSLELGDSALYFCASGRGPNTEAFFGQGTRLTVV.